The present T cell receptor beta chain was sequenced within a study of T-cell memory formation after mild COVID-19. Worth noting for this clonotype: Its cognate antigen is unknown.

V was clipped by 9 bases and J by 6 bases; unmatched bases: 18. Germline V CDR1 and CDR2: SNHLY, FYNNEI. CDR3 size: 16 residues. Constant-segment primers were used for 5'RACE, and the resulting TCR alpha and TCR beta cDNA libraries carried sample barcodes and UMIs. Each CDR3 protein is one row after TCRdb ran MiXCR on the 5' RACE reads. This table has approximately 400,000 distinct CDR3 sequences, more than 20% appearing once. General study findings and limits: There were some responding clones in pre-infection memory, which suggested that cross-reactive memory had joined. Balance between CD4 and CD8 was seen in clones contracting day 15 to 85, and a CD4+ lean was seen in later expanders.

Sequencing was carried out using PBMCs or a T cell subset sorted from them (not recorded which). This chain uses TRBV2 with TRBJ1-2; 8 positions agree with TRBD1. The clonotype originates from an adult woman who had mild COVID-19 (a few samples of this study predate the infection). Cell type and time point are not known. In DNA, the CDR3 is TGTGCCAGTAGATATCTCCGGACAGGGATTTCGCATGGCTACACCTTC. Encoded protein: CASRYLRTGISHGYTF. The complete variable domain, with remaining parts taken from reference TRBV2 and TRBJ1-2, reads EPEVTQTPSHQVTQMGQEVILRCVPISNHLYFYWYRQILGQKVEFLVSFYNNEISEKSEIFDDQFSVERPDGSNFTLKIRSTKLEDSAMYFCASRYLRTGISHGYTFGSGTRLTVV.